Listed here are 7 T cell receptor beta chains from one sample, sequenced in a study of CD8+CD57+ T cells in acquired aplastic anemia. CDR3 and TCR beta VDJ profiling relied on genomic DNA as the template. MiXCR was run by TCRdb on the reads, yielding one entry per CDR3 protein. This repertoire shows roughly 86,000 distinct CDR3 sequences, 40% to 55% found once; its top ten account for approximately 70%. The sequencing sample was made of sorted CD4+, CD8+, or CD8+CD57+ T cells (not recorded which) from PBMCs. These receptors all come from a human donor in good health, serving as a control.

This clonotype was observed many times. The chain links TRBV7-9 to TRBJ2-1; 9 nucleotides line up with TRBD1. This CDR3 has 12 amino acids. V shed 0 bases and J 15 bases; nucleotides not matched to a gene: 3. Germline V CDR1 and CDR2: SEHNR, FQNEAQ (reference sequence). The CDR3 DNA reads TGTGCCAGCAGCTTAGCGGGGACAGGGCGGTTCTTC. Translated: CASSLAGTGRFF.

This clonotype was found many times. The chain carries TRBV19 and TRBJ1-1; D possibly corresponds to TRBD1 (5 bases). This CDR3 contains 14 residues. In germline, CDR1 is LNHDA, CDR2 SQIVND (reference sequence). V gave up 3 bases and J gave up 1 base, with 9 bases separating them. The CDR3 spells CASSMSGSNTEAFF. As DNA, the CDR3 is TGTGCCAGTAGTATGTCAGGGTCGAACACTGAAGCTTTCTTT.

The V and J genes are TRBV5-1 and TRBJ1-2; TRBD1 agrees at 7 bases. The trim removed 4 bases at V and 6 bases at J, leaving 3 bases unmatched. Germline CDR1 and CDR2: SGHRS and YFSETQ. The CDR3 is made up of 12 amino acids. This CDR3 reads CASSPGTDGYTF. In DNA, the CDR3 is TGCGCCAGCAGCCCCGGGACAGATGGCTACACCTTC.

This clonotype was seen ten or more times. V and J are TRBV16 and TRBJ2-7; tentatively, D is TRBD1 (6 bases). There are 14 residues in the CDR3. V gave up 0 bases and J gave up 3 bases, with 9 bases separating them. Germline lookup yields CDR1 KGHSY and CDR2 FQNENV. CDR3 loop: CASSQSRGIYEQYF. The CDR3 DNA reads TGTGCCAGCAGCCAATCGAGGGGGATCTACGAGCAGTACTTC.

This clonotype has at least ten counts. Compared with germline, one end of the junction differs, possibly owing to a read error. The V gene is TRBV6-4, the J gene TRBJ1-2; the D gene is possibly TRBD1 (6 bases). The CDR3 has 9 residues. Germline values: CDR1 MRHNA, CDR2 SNTAGT. The DNA for the CDR3 is TGTGCCAGAAACAGGGTTTCACCCTTC. It encodes CARNRVSPF.

The chain employs TRBV30 and TRBJ2-5; TRBD1 agrees at 8 bases. CDR3 length: 13 amino acids. The V segment lost 5 bases and the J segment 1 base; nucleotides outside the gene matches: 3. Germline V lookup: CDR1 GTSNPN, CDR2 SVGIG (reference sequence). DNA of the CDR3: TGTGCCTGGGATACAGGGGGCCAAGAGACCCAGTACTTC. It translates to CAWDTGGQETQYF. The full variable domain, rest sourced from reference TRBV30 and TRBJ2-5, is SQTIHQWPATLVQPVGSPLSLECTVEGTSNPNLYWYRQAAGRGLQLLFYSVGIGQISSEVPQNLSASRPQDRQFILSSKKLLLSDSGFYLCAWDTGGQETQYFGPGTRLLVL.

CDR3 DNA sequence: TGCAGCGGCAAGGGGACTAGCGGGAATTATGAGCAGTTCTTC. Residues: CSGKGTSGNYEQFF. The chain combines TRBV29-1 with TRBJ2-1; 13 nucleotides agree with TRBD2. The length of the CDR3 is 14 residues. With V trimmed by 7 bases and J by 8 bases, 8 bases remained unmatched. Germline CDR1 and CDR2: SQVTM and ANQGSEA.